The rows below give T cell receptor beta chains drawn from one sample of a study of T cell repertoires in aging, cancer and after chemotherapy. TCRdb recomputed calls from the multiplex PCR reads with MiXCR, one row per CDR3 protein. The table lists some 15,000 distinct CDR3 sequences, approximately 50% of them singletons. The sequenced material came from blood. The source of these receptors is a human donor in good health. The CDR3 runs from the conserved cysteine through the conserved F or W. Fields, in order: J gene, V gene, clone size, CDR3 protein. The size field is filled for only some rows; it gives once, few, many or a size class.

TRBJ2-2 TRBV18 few CASSPDLLAVNTGELFF
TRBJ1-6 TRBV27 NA CASSLAGGRLPLHF
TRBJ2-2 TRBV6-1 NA CASRKGVAGTGELFF
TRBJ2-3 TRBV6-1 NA CASRTGLAGPDTQYF
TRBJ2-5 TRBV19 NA CASSIFLGRVAPETQYF
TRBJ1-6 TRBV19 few CASKRTGESSPLHF
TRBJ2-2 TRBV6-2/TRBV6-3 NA CASKSPLAVNTGELFF
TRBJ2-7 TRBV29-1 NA CSVEDPQGENYEQYF
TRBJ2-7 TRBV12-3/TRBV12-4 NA CASSSASGDEQYF
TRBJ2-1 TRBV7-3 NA CASSPPGDRNEQFF